The clone carrying this TCR beta chain was counted once. Repertoires were generated with immunoSEQ multiplex PCR, while TCRdb's copy carries only in-frame clones and drops some. In the table there are over 350,000 clones, 90% to 95% of which are singletons. With 7 bases removed from V and 0 bases from J, the gap between germline ends came to 12 bases. CDR3 size: 14 residues. CDR1 is MNHNS, CDR2 SASEGT, per germline. These data come from a study of blood T cell repertoires in COVID-19. Turning to the study itself: Samples of COVID-19 (acute and convalescent) were obtained from the United States, Italy and Spain.

Adults between roughly 18 and 100 years of age took part from 24 US areas. The chain couples TRBV6-1 to TRBJ1-2; weak D call: TRBD1 (5 bases). Source material: PBMCs or T cells enriched from blood (not recorded which). This clonotype was sampled from a woman aged 40-49 years who had been exposed to COVID-19. In DNA, the CDR3 is TGTGCCAGCATCTCTGCAGGGACTAACTATGGCTACACCTTC. This encodes CASISAGTNYGYTF.